Each of the 13 T cell receptor beta chains below was sequenced from the same sample in a study of T cells in Graves' hyperthyroidism and ophthalmopathy. Amplified TCR beta CDR3 regions came from RNA transcripts. TCR CDR3 underwent first-round RT-PCR with the HTBI primer set. TCRdb reprocessed the multiplex PCR reads via MiXCR and lists one record per CDR3 protein. The sample carries tens of thousands of distinct CDR3 sequences, approximately 49% recorded once. Sequencing was done on a sample of peripheral blood or thyroid tissue (not recorded which). These receptors were taken from a woman between 50 and 59 years old with Graves' hyperthyroidism.

Only a few counts were recorded for this clonotype. The chain recombines TRBV7-8 with TRBJ2-7; D unclear. CDR1 is SGHVS and CDR2 is FQNEAQ in the germline V gene. CDR3 length: 11 amino acids. V lost 1 base and J lost 4, with 2 bases in between. The CDR3 nucleotides are TGTGCCAGCAGCTTAGAGTACGAGCAGTACTTC. Translating it yields CASSLEYEQYF.

The chain couples TRBV7-2 to TRBJ2-2; a weak D match, TRBD2 (5 bases). CDR1 SGHTA and CDR2 FQGNSA come from the germline V gene. V was shortened by 3 bases and J by 7 bases, with 15 bases between the two germline ends. The CDR3 runs to 15 residues. As DNA, the CDR3 is TGTGCCAGCAGCTTGGGTCAAGAGGGTATCGGGGAGCTGTTTTTT. Its translation is CASSLGQEGIGELFF.

Remarks on this clonotype: One junction end does not reproduce the germline sequence, and a read error may be involved. The chain recombines TRBV7-9 with TRBJ2-3; D may be TRBD1 or TRBD2 (6 bases each). The CDR3 loop spans 16 amino acids. CDR1 and CDR2 from the germline V gene are SEHNR and FQNEAQ (reference sequence). CDR3 DNA sequence: TGTGCCGGCAGCTGGGGGGCGGGTACTAGCACAGATACGCAGTATTTT. Translated: CAGSWGAGTSTDTQYF.

The J gene is TRBJ2-1, the V gene TRBV5-5; 12 nucleotides align to TRBD2. This CDR3 region has 16 residues. Germline V gives CDR1 SGHKS, CDR2 YYEKEE (reference sequence). The junction had 9 bases not matched to a gene; V was cut back by 4 bases and J by 7 bases. This CDR3 is CASSAARTSGKNEQFF. For the CDR3, the DNA is TGTGCCAGCAGCGCGGCTCGGACTAGCGGGAAAAATGAGCAGTTCTTC.

Ten or more counts support this clonotype. The chain uses TRBV4-1 and TRBJ2-7; TRBD1 or TRBD2 may be the D gene (5 bases each). This CDR3 is 14 amino acids long. The V and J ends lost 3 bases and 2 bases respectively, with 11 bases between them. Germline CDR1 is MGHRA and CDR2 is YSYEKL. Here the CDR3 reads CASSHGWGTYEQYF. Written as DNA, the CDR3 is TGCGCCAGCAGCCACGGGTGGGGGACCTACGAGCAGTACTTC.

This clonotype showed up just a few times. The chain uses TRBV15 and TRBJ2-7; TRBD1 or TRBD2 may be the D gene (5 bases each). The CDR3 is 14 amino acids. CDR1 and CDR2 from the germline V gene are LNHNV and YYDKDF (reference sequence). Deletions cut 3 bases from V and 5 bases from J, with 14 bases between. CDR3 DNA sequence: TGTGCCACCAGCAGTTACGGGGCTTGGAACGAGCAGTACTTC. It codes for CATSSYGAWNEQYF.

The chain joins TRBV10-3 to TRBJ2-7; 9 bases line up with TRBD2. J gave up 5 bases and V 11 bases, and 13 bases lay outside the gene matches. The CDR3 extends over 14 amino acids. The germline gives CDR1 ENHRY, CDR2 SYGVKD. Written as DNA, the CDR3 is TGTGCCCATTCCCAGGGGACTAGCAACAACGAGCAGTACTTC. Its protein product is CAHSQGTSNNEQYF.

This chain connects TRBV2 to TRBJ2-7; D remains ambiguous. Trimming pared 4 bases from V and 3 bases from J, leaving 16 bases between. This CDR3 region has 15 residues. The germline V gene encodes CDR1 SNHLY and CDR2 FYNNEI. Written as DNA, the CDR3 is TGTGCCAGCAGTGTAGGTCCGCCGATAATCTACGAGCAGTACTTC. The encoded protein is CASSVGPPIIYEQYF. The variable domain in full, with the rest retrieved from reference TRBV2 and TRBJ2-7, is EPEVTQTPSHQVTQMGQEVILRCVPISNHLYFYWYRQILGQKVEFLVSFYNNEISEKSEIFDDQFSVERPDGSNFTLKIRSTKLEDSAMYFCASSVGPPIIYEQYFGPGTRLTVT.

This clonotype has more than one count but fewer than ten. This chain links TRBV5-5 with TRBJ1-2, with 7 bases that match TRBD1. From germline, CDR1 is SGHKS and CDR2 YYEKEE (reference sequence). This CDR3 comprises 12 residues. The V segment lost 4 bases and the J segment 9 bases; nucleotides outside the gene matches: 6. For the CDR3, the DNA is TGTGCCAGCAGCATCGGACAGGCGAGCTACACCTTC. Translation: CASSIGQASYTF. Using reference TRBV5-5 and TRBJ1-2 for the parts outside the CDR3, the full variable domain is DAGVTQSPTHLIKTRGQQVTLRCSPISGHKSVSWYQQVLGQGPQFIFQYYEKEERGRGNFPDRFSARQFPNYSSELNVNALLLGDSALYLCASSIGQASYTFGSGTRLTVV.

In regard to this clonotype: The DNA is left out, because the CDR3 cannot be placed on it with certainty; the CDR3 is given as TCRdb lists it. CDR3: CASSIYLCSASGTSGRAEQYF. This chain joins TRBV7-8 and TRBJ2-7; the D call in the table, TRBD2, was not verified against the DNA. Germline lookup yields CDR1 SGHVS and CDR2 FQNEAQ. The CDR3 is 21 residues long, counting both termini.

The chain carries TRBV5-6 and TRBJ2-7; possible D gene TRBD1, 6 bases. In germline, CDR1 is SGHDT, CDR2 YYEEEE. This CDR3 has 15 residues. Between the trimmed V and J ends, which lost 2 bases and 2 bases, there was a span of 14 bases. The DNA of the CDR3 is TGTGCCAGCAGCTTAGCCGGGACACAGCCCTACGAGCAGTACTTC. The encoded protein is CASSLAGTQPYEQYF.

This chain connects TRBV7-8 to TRBJ1-2; D not resolved. CDR3 length equals 16 residues. Germline V lookup: CDR1 SGHVS, CDR2 FQNEAQ. Trimming removed 5 bases at V and 0 bases at J, with 16 bases between. In DNA form, the CDR3 reads TGTGCCAGCAGCATCGGACGGGCAGGAGCTAACTATGGCTACACCTTC. It codes for CASSIGRAGANYGYTF.

The CDR3 DNA sequence: TGTGCCAGCAGCTCACCACCTAATGGGGCTGGTACTGAAGCTTTCTTT. Protein sequence: CASSSPPNGAGTEAFF. The V gene is TRBV7-1, the J gene TRBJ1-1; D is perhaps TRBD1 (5 bases). TRBV7-1 is placed among ORFs of uncertain function. The CDR3 totals 16 residues. The V and J ends lost 2 bases and 5 bases respectively, with 18 bases between them.